The clone carrying this TCR beta chain is judged medium-sized (0.01 to 0.1%). The data were taken from a study of read filtering for tumor transcriptome and immune sequencing. From 350 to 500 ng of RNA, a library with molecular barcoded alpha/delta and beta/gamma adaptors was made. TCRdb fed the reads into MiXCR, producing one record per CDR3 protein. This table has 75,000 to 95,000 distinct CDR3 sequences, roughly a fifth appearing once. Germline V gene sequence: CDR1 SGHDN, CDR2 FVKESK. V was pared by 1 base and J by 7 bases, with 17 bases of the junction left unmatched. This CDR3 spans 19 amino acids.

This TCR was sampled from a donor aged 40 or older with multiple myeloma. The V call is TRBV14, the J call TRBJ2-1; 9 nucleotides align to TRBD2. Source material: a population of CD138-negative cells sorted from bone marrow. The CDR3 reads CASSQALAAGGPSGNEQFF. The CDR3 DNA reads TGTGCCAGCAGCCAAGCCCTCGCGGCGGGGGGGCCAAGTGGGAATGAGCAGTTCTTC.